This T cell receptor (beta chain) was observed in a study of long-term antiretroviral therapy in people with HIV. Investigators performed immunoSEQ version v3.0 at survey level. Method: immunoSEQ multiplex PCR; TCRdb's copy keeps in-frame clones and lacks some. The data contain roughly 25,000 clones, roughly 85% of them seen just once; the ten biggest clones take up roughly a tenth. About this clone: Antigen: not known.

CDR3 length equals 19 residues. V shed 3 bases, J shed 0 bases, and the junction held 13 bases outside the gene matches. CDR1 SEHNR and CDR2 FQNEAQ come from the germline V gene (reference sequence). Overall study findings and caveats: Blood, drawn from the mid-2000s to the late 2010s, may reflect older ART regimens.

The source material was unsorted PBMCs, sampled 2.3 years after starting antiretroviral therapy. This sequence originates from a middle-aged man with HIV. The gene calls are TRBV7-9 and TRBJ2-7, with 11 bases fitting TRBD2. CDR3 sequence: CASSFSPGLAVLGSYEQYF. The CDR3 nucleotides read TGTGCCAGCAGCTTCAGCCCGGGACTAGCGGTTCTAGGCTCCTACGAGCAGTACTTC.